This T cell receptor (beta chain) was observed in a study of T cells expressing NK-cell markers. Study-wide points: Of CD8+ T cells, about 1.0-8% belonged to dominant NKG2C+ clonotypes in roughly 6 donors. Uncertainty persisted over the HCMV specificity of expanded NKG2C+ T cell clones.

This CDR3 is 16 amino acids long. Per germline, CDR1 MNHEY and CDR2 SMNVEV (reference sequence). Generation of TCR beta cDNA was performed by 5'RACE template switching incorporating UMIs. TCRdb reanalyzed the 5' RACE reads and collapses them to one entry per CDR3 protein, without DNA. The sample table includes 550,000 or so distinct CDR3 sequences. Note on this clonotype: Its antigen is undetermined.

This sequence originates from a man younger than 35 in good health. Sequenced: blood T cells: a sorted CD56 or NKG2C T cell subset, CD4+ or CD8+ T cells, or bulk PBMC T cells (not recorded which). The chain joins TRBV27 to TRBJ1-2. The CDR3 protein is CASSGHRDQILYGYTF.